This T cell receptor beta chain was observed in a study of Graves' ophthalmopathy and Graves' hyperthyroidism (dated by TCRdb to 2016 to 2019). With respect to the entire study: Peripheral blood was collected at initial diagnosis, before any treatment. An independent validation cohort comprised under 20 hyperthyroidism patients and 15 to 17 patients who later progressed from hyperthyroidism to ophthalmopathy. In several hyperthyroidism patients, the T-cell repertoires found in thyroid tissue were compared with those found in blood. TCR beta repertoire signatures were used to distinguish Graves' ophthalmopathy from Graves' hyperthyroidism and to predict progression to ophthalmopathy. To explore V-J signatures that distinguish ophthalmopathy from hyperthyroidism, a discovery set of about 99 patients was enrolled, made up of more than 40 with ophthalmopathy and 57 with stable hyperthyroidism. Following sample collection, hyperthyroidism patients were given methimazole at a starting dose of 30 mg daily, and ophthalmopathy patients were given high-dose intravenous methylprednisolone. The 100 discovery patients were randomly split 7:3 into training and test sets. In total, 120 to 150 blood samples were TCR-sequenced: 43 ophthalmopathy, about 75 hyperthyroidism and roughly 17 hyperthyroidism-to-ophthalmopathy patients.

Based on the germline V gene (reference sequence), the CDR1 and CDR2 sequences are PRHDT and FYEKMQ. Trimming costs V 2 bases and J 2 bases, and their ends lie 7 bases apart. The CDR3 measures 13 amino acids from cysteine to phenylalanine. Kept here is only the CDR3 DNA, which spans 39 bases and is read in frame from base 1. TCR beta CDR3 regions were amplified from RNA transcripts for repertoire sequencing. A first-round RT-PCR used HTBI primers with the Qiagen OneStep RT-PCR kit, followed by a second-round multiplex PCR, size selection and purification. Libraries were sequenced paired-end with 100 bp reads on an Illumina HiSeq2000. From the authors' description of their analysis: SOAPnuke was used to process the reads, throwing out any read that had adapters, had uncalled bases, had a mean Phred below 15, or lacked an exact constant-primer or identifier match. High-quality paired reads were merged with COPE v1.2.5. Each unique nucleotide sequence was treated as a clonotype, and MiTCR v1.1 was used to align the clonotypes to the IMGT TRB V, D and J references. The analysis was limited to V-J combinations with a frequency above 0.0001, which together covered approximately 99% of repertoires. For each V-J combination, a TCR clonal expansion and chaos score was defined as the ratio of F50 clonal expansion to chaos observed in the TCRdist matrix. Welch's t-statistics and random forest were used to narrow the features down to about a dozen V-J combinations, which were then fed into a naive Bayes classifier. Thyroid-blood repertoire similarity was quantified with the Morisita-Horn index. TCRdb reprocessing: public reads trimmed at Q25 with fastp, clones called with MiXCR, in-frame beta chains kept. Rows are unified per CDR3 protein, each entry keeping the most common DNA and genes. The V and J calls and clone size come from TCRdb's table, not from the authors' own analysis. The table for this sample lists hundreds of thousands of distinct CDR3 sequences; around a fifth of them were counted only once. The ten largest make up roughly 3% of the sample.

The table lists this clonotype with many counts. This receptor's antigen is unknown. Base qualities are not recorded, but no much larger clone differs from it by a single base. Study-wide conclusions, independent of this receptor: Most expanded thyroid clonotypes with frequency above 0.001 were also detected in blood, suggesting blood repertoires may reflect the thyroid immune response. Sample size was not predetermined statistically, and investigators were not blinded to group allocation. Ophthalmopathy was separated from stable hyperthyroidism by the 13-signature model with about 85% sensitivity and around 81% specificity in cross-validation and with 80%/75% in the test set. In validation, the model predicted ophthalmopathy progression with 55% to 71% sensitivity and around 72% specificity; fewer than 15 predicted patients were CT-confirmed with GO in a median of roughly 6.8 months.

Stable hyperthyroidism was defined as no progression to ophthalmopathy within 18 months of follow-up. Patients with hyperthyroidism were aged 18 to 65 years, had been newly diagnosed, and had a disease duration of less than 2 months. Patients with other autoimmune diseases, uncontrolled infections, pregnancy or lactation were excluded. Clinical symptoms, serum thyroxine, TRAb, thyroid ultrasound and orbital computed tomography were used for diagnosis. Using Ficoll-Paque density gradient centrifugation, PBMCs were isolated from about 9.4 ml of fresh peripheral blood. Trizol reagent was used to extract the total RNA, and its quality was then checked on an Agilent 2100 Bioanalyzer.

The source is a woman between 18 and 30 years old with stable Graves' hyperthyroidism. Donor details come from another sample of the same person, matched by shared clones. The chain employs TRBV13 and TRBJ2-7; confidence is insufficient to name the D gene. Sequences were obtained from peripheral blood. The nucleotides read TGTGCCAGCAGCTTAAACCCCACCTACGAGCAGTACTTC. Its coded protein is CASSLNPTYEQYF.